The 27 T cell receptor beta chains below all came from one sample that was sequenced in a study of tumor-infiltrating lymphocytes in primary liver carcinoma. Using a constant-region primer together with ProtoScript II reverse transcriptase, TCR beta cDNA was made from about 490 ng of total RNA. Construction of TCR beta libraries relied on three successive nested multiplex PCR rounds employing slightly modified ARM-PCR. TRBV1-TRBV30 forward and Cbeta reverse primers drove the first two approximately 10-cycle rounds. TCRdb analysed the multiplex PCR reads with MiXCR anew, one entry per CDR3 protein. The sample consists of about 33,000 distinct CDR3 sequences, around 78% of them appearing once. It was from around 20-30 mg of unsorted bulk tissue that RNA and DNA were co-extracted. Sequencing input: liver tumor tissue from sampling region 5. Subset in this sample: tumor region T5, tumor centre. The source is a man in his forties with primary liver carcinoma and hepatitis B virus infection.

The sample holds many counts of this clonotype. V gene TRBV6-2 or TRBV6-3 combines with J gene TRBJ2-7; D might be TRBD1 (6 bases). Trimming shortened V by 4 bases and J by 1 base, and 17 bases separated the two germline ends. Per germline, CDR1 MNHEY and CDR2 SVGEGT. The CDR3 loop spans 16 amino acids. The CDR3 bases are TGTGCCAGCAGTTTATGGTCCGGAACAGGGTCCTACGAGCAGTACTTC. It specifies CASSLWSGTGSYEQYF.

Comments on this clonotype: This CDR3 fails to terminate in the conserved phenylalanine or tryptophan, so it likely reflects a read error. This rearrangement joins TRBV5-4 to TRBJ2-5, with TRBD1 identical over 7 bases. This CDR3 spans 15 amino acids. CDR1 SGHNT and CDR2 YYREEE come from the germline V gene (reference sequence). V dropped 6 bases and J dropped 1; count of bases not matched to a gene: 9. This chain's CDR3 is CASNLDRETQETQYL. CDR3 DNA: TGTGCCAGCAACCTAGACAGGGAAACCCAAGAGACCCAGTACCTC.

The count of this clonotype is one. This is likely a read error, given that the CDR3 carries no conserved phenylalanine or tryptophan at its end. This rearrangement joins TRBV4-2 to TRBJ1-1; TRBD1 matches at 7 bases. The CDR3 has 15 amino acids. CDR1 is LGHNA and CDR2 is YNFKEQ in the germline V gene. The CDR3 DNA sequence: TGCGCCAGCAGCCCAGACCCCACAGGGGACGGGAGAGCTTTCTGT. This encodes CASSPDPTGDGRAFC.

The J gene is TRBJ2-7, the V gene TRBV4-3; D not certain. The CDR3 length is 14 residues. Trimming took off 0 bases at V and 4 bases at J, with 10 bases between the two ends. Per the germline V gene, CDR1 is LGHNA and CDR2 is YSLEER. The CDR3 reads CASSQEISTYEQYF. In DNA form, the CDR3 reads TGCGCCAGCAGCCAAGAAATCTCCACATACGAGCAGTACTTC.

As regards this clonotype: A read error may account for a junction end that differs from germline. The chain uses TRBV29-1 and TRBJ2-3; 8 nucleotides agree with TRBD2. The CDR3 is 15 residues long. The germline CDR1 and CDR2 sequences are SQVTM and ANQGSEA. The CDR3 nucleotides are TGCAGCGTTTCCGGGACTAGTGGATTCACAAATACACAGTATTTT. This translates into CSVSGTSGFTNTQYF.

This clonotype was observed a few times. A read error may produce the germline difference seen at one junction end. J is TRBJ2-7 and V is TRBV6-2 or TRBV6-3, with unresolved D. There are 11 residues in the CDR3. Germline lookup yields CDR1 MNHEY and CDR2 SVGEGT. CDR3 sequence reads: CASCYNHEQYF. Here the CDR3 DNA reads TGTGCCAGCTGTTATAACCACGAGCAGTACTTC.

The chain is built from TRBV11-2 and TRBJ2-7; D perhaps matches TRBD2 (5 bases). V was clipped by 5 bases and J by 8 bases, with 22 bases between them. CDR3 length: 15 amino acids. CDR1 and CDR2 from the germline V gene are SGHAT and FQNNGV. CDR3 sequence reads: CASSILGSEGFKQYF. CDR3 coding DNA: TGTGCCAGCAGCATATTGGGGTCAGAGGGTTTCAAGCAGTACTTC. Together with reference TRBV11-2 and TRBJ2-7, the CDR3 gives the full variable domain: EAGVAQSPRYKIIEKRQSVAFWCNPISGHATLYWYQQILGQGPKLLIQFQNNGVVDDSQLPKDRFSAERLKGVDSTLKIQPAKLEDSAVYLCASSILGSEGFKQYFGPGTRLTVT.

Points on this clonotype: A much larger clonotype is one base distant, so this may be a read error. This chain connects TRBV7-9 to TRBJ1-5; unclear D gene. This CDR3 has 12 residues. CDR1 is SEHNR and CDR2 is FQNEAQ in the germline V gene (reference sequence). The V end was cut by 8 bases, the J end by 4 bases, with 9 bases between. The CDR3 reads CASGDHNQPQHF. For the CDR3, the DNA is TGTGCCAGCGGCGACCATAATCAGCCCCAGCATTTT.

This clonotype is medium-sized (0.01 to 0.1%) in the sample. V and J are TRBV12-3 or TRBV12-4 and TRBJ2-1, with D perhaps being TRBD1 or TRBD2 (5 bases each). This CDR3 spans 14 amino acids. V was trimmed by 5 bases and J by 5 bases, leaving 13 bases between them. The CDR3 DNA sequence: TGTGCCAGCAGTGACCTGGGACCGAACAATGAGCAGTTCTTC. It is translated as CASSDLGPNNEQFF.

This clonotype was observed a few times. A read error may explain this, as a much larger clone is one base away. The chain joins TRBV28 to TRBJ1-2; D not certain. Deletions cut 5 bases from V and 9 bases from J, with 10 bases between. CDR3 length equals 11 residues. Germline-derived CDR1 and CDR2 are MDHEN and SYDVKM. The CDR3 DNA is TGTGCCAGCAGTGACCTGGTAAGCTACACCTTC. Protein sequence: CASSDLVSYTF.

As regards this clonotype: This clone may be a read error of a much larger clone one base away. The CDR3 is CASRVICEQYF. The CDR3 DNA reads TGTGCCAGCAGGGTTATCTGCGAGCAGTACTTC. The chain recombines TRBV6-2 or TRBV6-3 with TRBJ2-7; D gene unclear. Trimming took 6 bases from V and 6 from J, leaving 9 bases between them. The CDR3 is 11 residues long. CDR1 is MNHEY and CDR2 is SVGEGT in the germline V gene.

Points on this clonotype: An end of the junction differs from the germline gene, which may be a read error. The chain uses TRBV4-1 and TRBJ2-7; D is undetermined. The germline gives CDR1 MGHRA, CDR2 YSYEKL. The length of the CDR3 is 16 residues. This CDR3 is CASSQETSATSYVQYF. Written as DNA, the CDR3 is TGCGCCAGCAGCCAGGAAACTTCGGCTACCTCCTACGTGCAGTACTTC.

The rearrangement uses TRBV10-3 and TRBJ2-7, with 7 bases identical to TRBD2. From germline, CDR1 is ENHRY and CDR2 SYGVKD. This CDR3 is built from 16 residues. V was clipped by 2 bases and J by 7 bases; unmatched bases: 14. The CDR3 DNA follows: TGTGCCATCAGTGAGAGGCTAGCGGACCGTCTGAAGGAGCAGTACTTC. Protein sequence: CAISERLADRLKEQYF.

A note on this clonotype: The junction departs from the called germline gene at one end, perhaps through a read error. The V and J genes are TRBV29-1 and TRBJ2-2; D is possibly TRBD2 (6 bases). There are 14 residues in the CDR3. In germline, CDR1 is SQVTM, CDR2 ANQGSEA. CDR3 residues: CGVPRSGGTGELLF. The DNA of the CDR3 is TGCGGCGTTCCACGTAGCGGAGGGACCGGGGAGCTGTTATTT.

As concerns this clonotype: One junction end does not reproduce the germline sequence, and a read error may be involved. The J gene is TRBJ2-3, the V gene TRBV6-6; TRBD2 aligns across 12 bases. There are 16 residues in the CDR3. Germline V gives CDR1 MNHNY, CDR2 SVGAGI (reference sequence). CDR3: CVSSSSGRDMGDTQYF. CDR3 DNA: TGTGTCAGCAGTTCTAGCGGGAGGGACATGGGAGATACGCAATATTTT.

DNA of the CDR3: TGTGCCAGCAGCTTCCTCACGGGTAGCGGGAGCCACGAGCAGTACTTC. This codes for CASSFLTGSGSHEQYF. V usage is TRBV7-6 and J usage is TRBJ2-7; TRBD2 matches 9 bases. Unmatched junction bases numbered 11, after V lost 3 bases and J lost 5 bases. The CDR3 spans 16 residues. Germline V gene sequence: CDR1 SGHVS, CDR2 FNYEAQ.

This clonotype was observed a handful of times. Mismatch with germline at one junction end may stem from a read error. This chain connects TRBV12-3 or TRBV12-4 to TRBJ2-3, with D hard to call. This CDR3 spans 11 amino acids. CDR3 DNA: TGTACCAGCAGCTCCCTGGCCGGGCAGTATTTT. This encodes CTSSSLAGQYF.

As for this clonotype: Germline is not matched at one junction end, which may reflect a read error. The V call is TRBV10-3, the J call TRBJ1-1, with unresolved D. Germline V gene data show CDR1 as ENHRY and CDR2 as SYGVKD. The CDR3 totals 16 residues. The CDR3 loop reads CAITEGHATLNTEAFF. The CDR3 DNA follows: TGTGCCATCACTGAGGGTCATGCCACTCTGAACACTGAAGCTTTCTTT.

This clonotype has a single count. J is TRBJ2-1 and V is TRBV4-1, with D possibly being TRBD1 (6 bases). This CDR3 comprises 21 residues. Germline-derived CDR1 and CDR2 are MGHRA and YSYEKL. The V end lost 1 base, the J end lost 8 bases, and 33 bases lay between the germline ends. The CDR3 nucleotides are TGCGCCAGCAGCCAAGGTACGCAGGGGCAGGGGTTTTTCACACCCACGGATGAGCAGTTCTTC. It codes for CASSQGTQGQGFFTPTDEQFF.

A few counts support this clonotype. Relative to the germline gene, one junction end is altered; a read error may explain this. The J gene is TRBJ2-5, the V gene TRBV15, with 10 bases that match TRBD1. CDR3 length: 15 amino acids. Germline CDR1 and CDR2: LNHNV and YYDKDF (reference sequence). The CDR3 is CTTSNRTGGEETQYF. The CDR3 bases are TGTACCACCAGCAACCGGACAGGGGGTGAAGAGACCCAGTACTTC.

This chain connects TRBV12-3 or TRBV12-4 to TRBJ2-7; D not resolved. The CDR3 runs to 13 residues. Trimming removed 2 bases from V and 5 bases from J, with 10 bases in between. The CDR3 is CASSLTYPHEQYF. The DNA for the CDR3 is TGTGCCAGCAGTTTAACCTATCCACACGAGCAGTACTTC.

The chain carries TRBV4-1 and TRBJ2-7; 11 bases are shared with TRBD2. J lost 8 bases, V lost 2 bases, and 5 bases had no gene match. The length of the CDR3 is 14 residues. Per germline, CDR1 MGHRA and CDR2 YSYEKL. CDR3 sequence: CASSQLAGGYKQYF. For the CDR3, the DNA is TGCGCCAGCAGCCAACTAGCGGGAGGATACAAGCAGTACTTC.

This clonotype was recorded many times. CDR3 protein: CASKTGGTYEQYF. CDR3 nucleotides: TGTGCCAGCAAGACAGGGGGCACCTACGAGCAGTACTTC. The rearrangement uses TRBV5-6 and TRBJ2-7, with TRBD1 matching over 10 bases. This CDR3 comprises 13 residues. With V trimmed by 6 bases and J by 2 bases, 2 bases remained unmatched. Germline V CDR1 and CDR2: SGHDT, YYEEEE.

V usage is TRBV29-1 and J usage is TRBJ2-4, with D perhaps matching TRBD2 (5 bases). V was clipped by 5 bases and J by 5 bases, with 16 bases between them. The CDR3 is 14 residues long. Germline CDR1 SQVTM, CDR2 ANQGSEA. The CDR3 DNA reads TGCAGCGTTATCTTCTCGGGGATCCAAAACATTCAGTACTTC. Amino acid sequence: CSVIFSGIQNIQYF.

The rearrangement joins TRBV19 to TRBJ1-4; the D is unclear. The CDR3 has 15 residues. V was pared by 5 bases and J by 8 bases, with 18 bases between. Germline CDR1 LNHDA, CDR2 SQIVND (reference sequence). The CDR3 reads CASSSPSGGREKLFF. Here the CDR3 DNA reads TGTGCCAGTAGTTCTCCATCGGGCGGACGGGAAAAACTGTTTTTT.

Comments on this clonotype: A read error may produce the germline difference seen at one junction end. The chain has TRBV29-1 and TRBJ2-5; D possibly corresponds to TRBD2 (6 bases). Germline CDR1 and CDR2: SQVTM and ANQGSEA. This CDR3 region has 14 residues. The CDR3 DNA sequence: TGCAGCTTTGAAGATCGTGCCGGGGGAGAGACCCAGTACTTC. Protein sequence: CSFEDRAGGETQYF.

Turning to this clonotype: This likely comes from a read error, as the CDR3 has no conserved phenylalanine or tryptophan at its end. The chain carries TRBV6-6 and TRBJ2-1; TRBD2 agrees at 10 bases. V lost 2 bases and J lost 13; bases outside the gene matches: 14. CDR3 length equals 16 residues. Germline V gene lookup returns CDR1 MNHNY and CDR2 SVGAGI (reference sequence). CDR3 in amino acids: CASSYPTSGIANGQFS. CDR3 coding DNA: TGTGCCAGCAGTTACCCCACTAGCGGGATAGCGAATGGACAGTTCTCC.